The 17 T cell receptor beta chains given below trace back to one sample, sequenced in a study of memory CD4+ T cells and cytomegalovirus serostatus. Produced via immunoSEQ multiplex PCR; TCRdb's table is partial and in-frame only. The data contain roughly 50,000 clones, around 78% of them seen just once; the ten biggest clones take up more than 1.5%. Single viable CD3+CD4+CD8-CD45RO+ cells were sorted as the memory CD4+ T cells. The sequencing input was memory CD4+ T cells from blood. These receptor sequences come from an adult in good health and CMV-seronegative.

This rearrangement joins TRBV2 to TRBJ1-2; no reliable D call. Germline V lookup: CDR1 SNHLY, CDR2 FYNNEI. The CDR3 sequence is 10 residues long. V lost 10 bases and J 4 bases, leaving 7 bases between the germline ends. The CDR3 here is CATPPYGYTF. DNA for the CDR3: TGTGCCACCCCCCCCTATGGCTACACCTTC.

J is TRBJ2-5 and V is TRBV5-5; tentatively, D is TRBD1 (5 bases). Per germline, CDR1 SGHKS and CDR2 YYEKEE (reference sequence). The CDR3 sequence is 14 residues long. The ends were cut back, 0 bases at V and 5 bases at J, with 11 bases in the middle. The CDR3 DNA reads TGTGCCAGCAGCTTGGCCACAGGAAAGGAGACCCAGTACTTC. Its protein product is CASSLATGKETQYF.

The rearrangement joins TRBV6-1 to TRBJ2-3; 7 positions agree with TRBD1. V dropped 8 bases and J dropped 14; count of bases not matched to a gene: 13. The CDR3 runs 12 residues. CDR1 MNHNS and CDR2 SASEGT come from the germline V gene. CDR3 sequence (DNA): TGTGCCAGCGCATACTCCAGGGGGTTTCCGTATTTT. This sequence encodes CASAYSRGFPYF.

The gene calls are TRBV5-1 and TRBJ1-2; a weak D match, TRBD1 (6 bases). V was pared by 0 bases and J by 6 bases, with 12 bases between. Germline loops: CDR1 SGHRS, CDR2 YFSETQ. This CDR3 is built from 14 residues. The DNA of the CDR3 is TGCGCCAGCAGCTTGGTTTTGGGGGACAATGGCTACACCTTC. As protein: CASSLVLGDNGYTF.

Written as DNA, the CDR3 is TGTGCCAGCAGCTCCCCGGCTAGCGGGAGGGCTCGTGAGACCCAGTACTTC. This encodes CASSSPASGRARETQYF. This chain links TRBV7-2 with TRBJ2-5; 12 bases are a match to TRBD2. V was pared by 4 bases and J by 5 bases, with 11 bases of the junction left unmatched. The CDR3 covers 17 residues. Germline V CDR1 and CDR2: SGHTA, FQGNSA. Based on the CDR3 plus reference TRBV7-2 and TRBJ2-5, the full variable domain is GAGVSQSPSNKVTEKGKDVELRCDPISGHTALYWYRQSLGQGLEFLIYFQGNSAPDKSGLPSDRFSAERTGGSVSTLTIQRTQQEDSAVYLCASSSPASGRARETQYFGPGTRLLVL.

The chain recombines TRBV10-2 with TRBJ2-7; 9 nucleotides match TRBD1. The CDR3 totals 16 residues. The V segment lost 3 bases and the J segment 0 bases; nucleotides outside the gene matches: 6. The germline V gene encodes CDR1 WSHSY and CDR2 SAAADI. The CDR3: CASSDPGQGTSYEQYF. The CDR3 DNA follows: TGCGCCAGCAGTGATCCCGGACAGGGGACCTCCTACGAGCAGTACTTC.

The chain employs TRBV7-9 and TRBJ1-1, with D tentatively TRBD1 (5 bases). The CDR3 totals 15 residues. Trimming cost V 1 base and J 1 base, with 10 bases left between them. From germline, CDR1 is SEHNR and CDR2 FQNEAQ (reference sequence). This chain's CDR3 is CASSLVVGQNTEAFF. The CDR3 region has the DNA TGTGCCAGCAGCTTAGTAGTGGGGCAGAACACTGAAGCTTTCTTT.

CDR3 region: CASSLTGTSTDTQYF. CDR3 coding DNA: TGTGCCAGCTCATTGACAGGAACTAGCACAGATACGCAGTATTTT. The chain couples TRBV18 to TRBJ2-3, with a tentative D call TRBD1 (6 bases). The CDR3 runs to 15 residues. Trimming cost V 5 bases and J 0 bases, with 12 bases left between them. Germline V lookup: CDR1 KGHSH, CDR2 LQKENI.

The chain joins TRBV5-1 to TRBJ2-6; no clear D. CDR3 length: 18 residues. Germline V gene lookup returns CDR1 SGHRS and CDR2 YFSETQ. The V end lost 1 base, the J end lost 4 bases, and 18 bases lay between the germline ends. This CDR3 reads CASSLTQSTLTGANVLTF. DNA of the CDR3: TGCGCCAGCAGCTTGACGCAGTCCACATTGACCGGGGCCAACGTCCTGACTTTC.

The chain couples TRBV7-9 to TRBJ2-2; TRBD2 agrees at 8 bases. Germline trimming cut 4 bases from V and 5 bases from J; bases unmatched to any gene: 6. The CDR3 is made up of 15 amino acids. CDR1 is SEHNR and CDR2 is FQNEAQ in the germline V gene (reference sequence). The CDR3 sequence is CASSSPGLVTGELFF. Written as DNA, the CDR3 is TGTGCCAGCAGCTCGCCGGGACTAGTAACCGGGGAGCTGTTTTTT.

This chain joins TRBV30 and TRBJ1-2, with D hard to call. Trimming shortened V by 2 bases and J by 0 bases, and 7 bases separated the two germline ends. The CDR3 loop spans 13 amino acids. From germline, CDR1 is GTSNPN and CDR2 SVGIG (reference sequence). The CDR3 nucleotides read TGTGCCTGGAGTTTCCAGTCTAACTATGGCTACACCTTC. This translates into CAWSFQSNYGYTF.

The genes are TRBV11-2 and TRBJ2-2; D unclear. Germline V gene sequence: CDR1 SGHAT, CDR2 FQNNGV. The ends were cut back, 5 bases at V and 4 bases at J, with 17 bases in the middle. CDR3 length: 16 residues. CDR3 nucleotide sequence: TGTGCCAGCAGCCCACGAACCTCCCGAGGCACCGGGGAGCTGTTTTTT. It codes for CASSPRTSRGTGELFF.

This clone came up once. This sequence joins TRBV7-9 and TRBJ2-5; perhaps TRBD1 as D (6 bases). In germline, CDR1 is SEHNR, CDR2 FQNEAQ (reference sequence). The length of the CDR3 is 13 residues. V shed 3 bases and J shed 5 bases, with 10 bases lying between them. The CDR3 region is CASSLTGPETQYF. Written as DNA, the CDR3 is TGTGCCAGCAGCTTGACAGGTCCCGAGACCCAGTACTTC.

This clone was observed a single time. V and J are TRBV7-2 and TRBJ2-7, with TRBD2 matching over 7 bases. CDR3 length equals 16 residues. Trimming removed 3 bases from V and 0 bases from J; junction bases left unmatched: 8. Germline CDR1 reads SGHTA; CDR2 reads FQGNSA. CDR3 DNA sequence: TGTGCCAGCAGCTTTTTGCTAGCGGAGAGCTCCTACGAGCAGTACTTC. It specifies CASSFLLAESSYEQYF.

This clone has only one observation. V is TRBV19 and J is TRBJ2-7; 11 nucleotides line up with TRBD2. The CDR3 length is 15 residues. The germline V gene has CDR1 LNHDA and CDR2 SQIVND (reference sequence). V shed 5 bases and J 5 bases; nucleotides not matched to a gene: 8. CDR3 sequence reads: CASSGPLAGVHEQYF. For the CDR3, the DNA is TGTGCCAGTAGTGGGCCACTAGCGGGAGTCCACGAGCAGTACTTC.

This clone has only one observation. The V call is TRBV6-5, the J call TRBJ1-2, with D maybe TRBD1 (6 bases). There are 15 residues in the CDR3. Germline V CDR1 and CDR2: MNHEY, SVGAGI. The V and J ends lost 3 bases and 8 bases respectively, with 19 bases between them. The CDR3 DNA is TGTGCCAGCAGTTATTCCGGACAGCCGAGGGGAGGCTACACCTTC. Amino acid sequence: CASSYSGQPRGGYTF.

The chain joins TRBV2 to TRBJ1-1; a weak D match, TRBD1 (6 bases). The V gene's germline CDR1 is SNHLY and CDR2 FYNNEI. The CDR3 runs 16 residues. Trimming took 6 bases from V and 6 from J, leaving 23 bases between them. The CDR3 DNA reads as TGTGCCAGCAGACCCAGATCTAGAGGGGGGGCGTCTGAAGCTTTCTTT. It codes for CASRPRSRGGASEAFF.